Sequencing of this T cell receptor (beta chain) was carried out in a study of T cell responses to AZD1222 COVID-19 vaccine. Overall study results and limits: Most donors were white British and more were female, and clonal diversity was possibly underestimated.

With regard to this clone: Its antigen remains unknown.

The CDR3 has 16 residues. V lost 4 bases to trimming and J lost 7 bases; unmatched junction nucleotides: 11. Germline values: CDR1 MGHRA, CDR2 YSYEKL. Profiled with immunoSEQ multiplex PCR; TCRdb holds only in-frame clones, not every one. The data show 130,000 to 150,000 clones, roughly 92% seen once. The J gene is TRBJ2-5, the V gene TRBV4-1, with TRBD1 matching over 11 bases. The specimen comprised peripheral blood, sampled on day 0 of AZD1222 vaccination. This TCR came from an adult in good health. The CDR3 bases are TGCGCCAGCAGCCCCGCCAGGACAGGGGGCAAAGGGACCCAGTACTTC. Translation gives CASSPARTGGKGTQYF.